These 17 T cell receptor beta chains share one sample of origin, sequenced in a study of OX40 agonist ivuxolimab in advanced cancers. The protocol used for the library was the immunoSEQ multiplex PCR assay. In TCRdb, the immuneACCESS table is reduced to in-frame sequences with V and J assigned. These tables do not hold every clone; where another copy was compared, an unresolved V gene accounts for under half, and the others remain unexplained. The sample includes 80,000 or so clones, with roughly 81% observed a single time. The biggest ten clones account for around 25% of the sample. This sample comprised CD4+ or CD8+ T cells sorted from blood, obtained in a trial of the OX40 agonist ivuxolimab. Source of these receptors: an adult with an advanced solid tumor such as melanoma, head and neck, liver or kidney cancer.

The chain employs TRBV6-5 and TRBJ1-2, with 9 bases that match TRBD1. The V gene end was trimmed by 5 bases and the J gene end by 4 bases; junction bases not matched to a gene: 5. The V gene's germline CDR1 is MNHEY and CDR2 SVGAGI. The CDR3 runs 14 residues. DNA of the CDR3: TGTGCCAGCAGTACGGGACAGGGTAGCTATGGCTACACCTTC. This encodes CASSTGQGSYGYTF.

The J gene is TRBJ2-5, the V gene TRBV7-7, with unresolved D. The germline V gene encodes CDR1 SSHAT and CDR2 FNYEAQ (reference sequence). V dropped 1 base and J dropped 4 bases, with 10 bases sitting between them. CDR3 length: 14 amino acids. This CDR3 reads CASSLGIGRETQYF. In DNA, the CDR3 is TGTGCCAGCAGCTTAGGAATCGGTCGAGAGACCCAGTACTTC.

J is TRBJ1-1 and V is TRBV11-3, with a weak D call TRBD1 (5 bases). Germline lookup yields CDR1 SGHNT and CDR2 YENEEA. The V end was cut by 2 bases, the J end by 1 base, with 8 bases between. CDR3 length: 14 amino acids. This CDR3 reads CASSLQGSNTEAFF. DNA for the CDR3: TGTGCCAGCAGCTTACAGGGATCGAACACTGAAGCTTTCTTT.

V is TRBV5-1 and J is TRBJ2-5, with D tentatively TRBD2 (6 bases). CDR1 is SGHRS, CDR2 YFSETQ, per germline. This CDR3 region has 14 residues. Trimming removed 4 bases at V and 4 bases at J, with 14 bases between. The CDR3 spells CASSPGVAAETQYF. CDR3 coding DNA: TGCGCCAGCAGCCCCGGGGTAGCGGCAGAGACCCAGTACTTC.

This clone was seen once. This chain links TRBV19 with TRBJ2-7; 7 nucleotides align to TRBD1. Germline lookup yields CDR1 LNHDA and CDR2 SQIVND (reference sequence). The CDR3 consists of 17 residues. The V segment lost 0 bases and the J segment 4 bases; nucleotides outside the gene matches: 12. This CDR3 is CASSIDLSGTVSYEQYF. Here the CDR3 DNA reads TGTGCCAGTAGTATAGATCTATCCGGGACAGTCTCATACGAGCAGTACTTC.

With respect to this clone: The same CDR3 arises from other DNA sequences in this sample as well. The V call is TRBV5-4, the J call TRBJ2-1; no firm D call. The germline CDR1 and CDR2 sequences are SGHNT and YYREEE (reference sequence). The CDR3 extends over 15 amino acids. The ends were cut back, 2 bases at V and 0 bases at J, with 9 bases in the middle. CDR3 residues: CASSLDPSSYNEQFF. The CDR3 DNA follows: TGTGCCAGCAGCTTAGACCCGAGCTCCTACAATGAGCAGTTCTTC.

This clone was counted a single time. The chain combines TRBV15 with TRBJ2-2; 13 bases align to TRBD2. Germline CDR1 and CDR2: LNHNV and YYDKDF (reference sequence). Trimming took 8 bases from V and 4 from J; bases not matched to a gene: 10. The CDR3 consists of 17 residues. DNA of the CDR3: TGTGCCACCCCGGGACTAGCGGGACCATCGAGCACCGGGGAGCTGTTTTTT. It yields the protein CATPGLAGPSSTGELFF.

This rearrangement joins TRBV25-1 to TRBJ2-3; tentatively, D is TRBD2 (5 bases). V lost 3 bases and J 0 bases, leaving 10 bases between the germline ends. Germline assignment: CDR1 MGHDK and CDR2 SYGVNS. This CDR3 has 15 amino acids. The CDR3 protein is CASSDLRRSTDTQYF. The CDR3 bases are TGTGCCAGCAGTGATCTTAGGAGGAGCACAGATACGCAGTATTTT.

V and J are TRBV30 and TRBJ1-2, with a possible D match to TRBD1 (5 bases). Per the germline V gene, CDR1 is GTSNPN and CDR2 is SVGIG (reference sequence). V lost 3 bases and J 6 bases, leaving 17 bases between the germline ends. The CDR3 sequence is 14 residues long. CDR3 residues: CAWSGERGGDGYTF. In nucleotides, the CDR3 is TGTGCCTGGAGCGGGGAGAGGGGAGGGGATGGCTACACCTTC. Full variable domain (missing parts from reference TRBV30 and TRBJ1-2): SQTIHQWPATLVQPVGSPLSLECTVEGTSNPNLYWYRQAAGRGLQLLFYSVGIGQISSEVPQNLSASRPQDRQFILSSKKLLLSDSGFYLCAWSGERGGDGYTFGSGTRLTVV.

CDR3 sequence: CASSPDRVNTEAFF. CDR3 sequence (DNA): TGTGCCAGCAGCCCGGACAGGGTGAACACTGAAGCTTTCTTT. The chain joins TRBV7-2 to TRBJ1-1; 8 bases are a match to TRBD1. The CDR3 runs 14 residues. With 5 bases clipped from V and 0 bases from J, the junction kept 2 bases outside the gene matches. Germline CDR1 is SGHTA and CDR2 is FQGNSA.

The rearrangement joins TRBV18 to TRBJ2-5; D is perhaps TRBD1 (6 bases). Looked up from germline, CDR1 is KGHSH and CDR2 is LQKENI. The V and J ends lost 6 bases and 3 bases respectively, with 11 bases between them. The CDR3 runs to 13 residues. The CDR3 protein is CASSLRTEETQYF. Here the CDR3 DNA reads TGTGCCAGCTCCCTACGGACAGAAGAGACCCAGTACTTC.

This clone showed up just once. V gene TRBV7-9 combines with J gene TRBJ1-4; TRBD1 aligns across 7 bases. The CDR3 loop spans 15 amino acids. Trimming at V came to 4 bases and at J to 11 bases, leaving 13 bases not matched to a gene. Per the germline V gene, CDR1 is SEHNR and CDR2 is FQNEAQ (reference sequence). CDR3 nucleotides: TGTGCCAGCAGCTGGGAGGGACAGCGGAATGGGAAACTGTTTTTT. Protein product: CASSWEGQRNGKLFF.

The chain combines TRBV30 with TRBJ2-7, with 11 bases lining up with TRBD2. V shed 3 bases, J shed 2 bases, and the junction held 6 bases outside the gene matches. Germline V gives CDR1 GTSNPN, CDR2 SVGIG (reference sequence). This CDR3 is 15 amino acids long. The CDR3 DNA reads as TGTGCCTGGAGCCCAAATAGCGGGGGGGCCTACGAGCAGTACTTC. Residues: CAWSPNSGGAYEQYF.

The chain carries TRBV7-2 and TRBJ1-2, with D unresolved. The V end lost 1 base, the J end lost 4 bases, and 19 bases lay between the germline ends. This CDR3 has 17 residues. Germline assignment: CDR1 SGHTA and CDR2 FQGNSA. CDR3 amino acids: CASSLGGSGAWAYGYTF. The CDR3 DNA sequence: TGTGCCAGCAGCTTAGGAGGTTCGGGCGCTTGGGCCTATGGCTACACCTTC.

Points on this clone: The same CDR3 arises from other DNA sequences in this sample as well. This chain joins TRBV5-1 and TRBJ2-5, with 10 bases fitting TRBD1. CDR1 is SGHRS, CDR2 YFSETQ, per germline. The V and J ends lost 4 bases and 4 bases, in that order; junction bases with no gene match: 4. CDR3 length: 14 residues. CDR3 DNA: TGCGCCAGCAGCCCTGGGACAGGGGTAGAGACCCAGTACTTC. Its translation is CASSPGTGVETQYF.

J is TRBJ2-6 and V is TRBV18; 7 nucleotides line up with TRBD2. This CDR3 contains 15 residues. With 2 bases clipped from V and 2 bases from J, the junction kept 0 bases outside the gene matches. The germline CDR1 and CDR2 sequences are KGHSH and LQKENI. CDR3 loop: CASSPAGAGANVLTF. Written as DNA, the CDR3 is TGTGCCAGCTCACCAGCGGGGGCTGGGGCCAACGTCCTGACTTTC.

A single count supports this clone. V usage is TRBV19 and J usage is TRBJ1-3, with a tentative D call TRBD1 (5 bases). The CDR3 length is 17 residues. Germline CDR1 is LNHDA and CDR2 is SQIVND (reference sequence). V lost 4 bases to trimming and J lost 0 bases, with 16 bases between them. CDR3 in DNA: TGTGCCAGTAGTACCCAGGCGACAGTTATCTCTGGAAACACCATATATTTT. It encodes CASSTQATVISGNTIYF.